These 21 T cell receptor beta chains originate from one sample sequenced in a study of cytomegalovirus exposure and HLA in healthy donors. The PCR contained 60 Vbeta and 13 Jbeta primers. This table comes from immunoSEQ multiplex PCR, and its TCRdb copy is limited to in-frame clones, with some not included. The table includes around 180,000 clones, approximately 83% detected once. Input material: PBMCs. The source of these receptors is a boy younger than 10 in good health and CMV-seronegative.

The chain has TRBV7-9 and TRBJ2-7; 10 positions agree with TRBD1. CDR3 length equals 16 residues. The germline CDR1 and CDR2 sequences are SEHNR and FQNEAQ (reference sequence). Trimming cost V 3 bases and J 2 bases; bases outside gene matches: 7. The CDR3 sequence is CASSFTPGQGPYEQYV. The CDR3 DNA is TGTGCCAGCAGCTTCACCCCGGGACAGGGGCCCTACGAGCAGTACGTC.

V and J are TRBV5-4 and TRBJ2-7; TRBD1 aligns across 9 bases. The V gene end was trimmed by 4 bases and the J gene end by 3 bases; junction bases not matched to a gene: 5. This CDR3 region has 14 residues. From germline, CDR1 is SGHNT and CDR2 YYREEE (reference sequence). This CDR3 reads CASSAGQGNYEQYF. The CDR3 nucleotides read TGTGCCAGCAGCGCGGGACAGGGCAACTACGAGCAGTACTTC.

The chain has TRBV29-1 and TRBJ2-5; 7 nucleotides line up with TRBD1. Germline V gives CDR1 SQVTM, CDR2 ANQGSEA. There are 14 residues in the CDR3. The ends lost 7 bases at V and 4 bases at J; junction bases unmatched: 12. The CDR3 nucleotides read TGCAGCGAACGAAGGAAGGGGGCAGGAGAGACCCAGTACTTC. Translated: CSERRKGAGETQYF.

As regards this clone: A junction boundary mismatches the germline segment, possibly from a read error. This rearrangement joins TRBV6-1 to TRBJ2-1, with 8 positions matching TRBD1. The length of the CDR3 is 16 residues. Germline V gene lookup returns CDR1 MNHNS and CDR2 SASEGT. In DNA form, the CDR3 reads TGTGCCAGCAGTCAAGCCGGGACAGGCTCCTTCGGTGAGCAGTTCTTC. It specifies CASSQAGTGSFGEQFF.

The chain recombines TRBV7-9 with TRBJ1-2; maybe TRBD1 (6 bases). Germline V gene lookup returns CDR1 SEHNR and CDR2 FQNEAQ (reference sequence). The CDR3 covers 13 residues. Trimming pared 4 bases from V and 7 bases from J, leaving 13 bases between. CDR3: CASSSQGLRGYTF. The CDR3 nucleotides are TGTGCCAGCAGCTCCCAGGGGCTACGTGGCTACACCTTC.

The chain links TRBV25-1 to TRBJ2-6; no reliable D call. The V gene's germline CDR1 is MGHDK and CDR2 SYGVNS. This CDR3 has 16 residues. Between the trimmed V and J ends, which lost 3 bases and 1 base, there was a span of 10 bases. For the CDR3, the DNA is TGTGCCAGCAGTGAGGGCCTCCCATCTGGGGCCAACGTCCTGACTTTC. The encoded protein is CASSEGLPSGANVLTF. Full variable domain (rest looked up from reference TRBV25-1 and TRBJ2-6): EADIYQTPRYLVIGTGKKITLECSQTMGHDKMYWYQQDPGMELHLIHYSYGVNSTEKGDLSSESTVSRIRTEHFPLTLESARPSHTSQYLCASSEGLPSGANVLTFGAGSRLTVL.

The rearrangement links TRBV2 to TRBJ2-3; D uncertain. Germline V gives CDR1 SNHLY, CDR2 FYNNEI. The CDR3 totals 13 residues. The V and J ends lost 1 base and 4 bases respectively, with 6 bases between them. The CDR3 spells CASSEVLADTQYF. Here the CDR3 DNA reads TGTGCCAGCAGTGAAGTCCTAGCAGATACGCAGTATTTT.

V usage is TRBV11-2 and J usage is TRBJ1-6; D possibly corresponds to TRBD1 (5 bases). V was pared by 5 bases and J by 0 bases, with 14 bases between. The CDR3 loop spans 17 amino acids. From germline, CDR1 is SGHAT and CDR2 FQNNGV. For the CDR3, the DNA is TGTGCCAGCAGCCCTGGGCGGGACTACTCCTATAATTCACCCCTCCACTTT. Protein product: CASSPGRDYSYNSPLHF.

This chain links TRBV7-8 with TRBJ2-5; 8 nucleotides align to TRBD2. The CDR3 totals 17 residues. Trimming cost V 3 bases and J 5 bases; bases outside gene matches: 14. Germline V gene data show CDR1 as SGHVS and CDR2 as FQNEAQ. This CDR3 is CASSLRGAGVNMETQYF. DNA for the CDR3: TGTGCCAGCAGCTTGAGAGGAGCGGGAGTCAATATGGAGACCCAGTACTTC.

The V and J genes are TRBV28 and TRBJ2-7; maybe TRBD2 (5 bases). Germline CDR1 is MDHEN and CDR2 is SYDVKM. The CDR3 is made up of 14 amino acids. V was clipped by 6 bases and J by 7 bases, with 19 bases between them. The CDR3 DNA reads TGTGCCAGCAGCATCCCGGGCCATCCGGGGGAGCAGTACTTC. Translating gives CASSIPGHPGEQYF.

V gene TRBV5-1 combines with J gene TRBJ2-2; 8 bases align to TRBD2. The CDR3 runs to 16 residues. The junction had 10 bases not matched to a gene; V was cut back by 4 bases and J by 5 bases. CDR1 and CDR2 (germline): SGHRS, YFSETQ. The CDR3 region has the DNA TGCGCCAGCAGCGGTTCGGCCAGCGGGGGTACCGGGGAGCTGTTTTTT. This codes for CASSGSASGGTGELFF.

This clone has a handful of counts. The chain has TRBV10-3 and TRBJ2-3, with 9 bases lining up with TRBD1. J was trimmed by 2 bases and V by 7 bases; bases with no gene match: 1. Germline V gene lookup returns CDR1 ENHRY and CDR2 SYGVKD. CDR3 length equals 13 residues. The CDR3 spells CAINRGHTDTQYF. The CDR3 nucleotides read TGTGCCATCAACAGGGGGCACACAGATACGCAGTATTTT.

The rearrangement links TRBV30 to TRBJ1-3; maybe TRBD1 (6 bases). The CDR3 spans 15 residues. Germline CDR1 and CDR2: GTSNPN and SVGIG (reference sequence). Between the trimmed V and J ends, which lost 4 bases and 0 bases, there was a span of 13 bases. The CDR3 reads CAWIGDIFSGNTIYF. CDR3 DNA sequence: TGTGCCTGGATAGGGGACATCTTCTCTGGAAACACCATATATTTT.

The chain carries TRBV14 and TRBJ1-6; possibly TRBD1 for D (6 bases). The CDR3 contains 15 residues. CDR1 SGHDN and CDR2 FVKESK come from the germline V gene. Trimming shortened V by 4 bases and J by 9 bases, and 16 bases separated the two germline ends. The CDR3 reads CASSRLSGGGSPLHF. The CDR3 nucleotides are TGTGCCAGCAGCCGCCTGAGCGGGGGCGGTTCACCCCTCCACTTT.

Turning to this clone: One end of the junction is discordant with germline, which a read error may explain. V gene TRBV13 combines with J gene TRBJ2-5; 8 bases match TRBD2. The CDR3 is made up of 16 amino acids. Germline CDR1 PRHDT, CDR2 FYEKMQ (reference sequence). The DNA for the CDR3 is TGTGCCAGCAGCCTAGGACCGGGAGGGCCCCAAGAGACCCAGTACTTC. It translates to CASSLGPGGPQETQYF. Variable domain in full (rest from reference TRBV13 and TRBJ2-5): AAGVIQSPRHLIKEKRETATLKCYPIPRHDTVYWYQQGPGQDPQFLISFYEKMQSDKGSIPDRFSAQQFSDYHSELNMSSLELGDSALYFCASSLGPGGPQETQYFGPGTRLLVL.

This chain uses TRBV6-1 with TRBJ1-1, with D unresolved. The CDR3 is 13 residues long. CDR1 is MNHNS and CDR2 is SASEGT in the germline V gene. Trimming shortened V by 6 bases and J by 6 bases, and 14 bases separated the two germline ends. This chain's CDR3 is CASSYSGRPEAFF. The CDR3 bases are TGTGCCAGCAGCTATAGTGGGCGACCTGAAGCTTTCTTT.

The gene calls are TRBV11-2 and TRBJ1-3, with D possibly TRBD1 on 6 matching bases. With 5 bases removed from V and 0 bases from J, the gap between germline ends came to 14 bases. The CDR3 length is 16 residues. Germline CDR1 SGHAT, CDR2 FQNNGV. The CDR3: CASSKYRDNSGNTIYF. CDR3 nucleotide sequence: TGTGCCAGCAGCAAATACCGGGACAACTCTGGAAACACCATATATTTT. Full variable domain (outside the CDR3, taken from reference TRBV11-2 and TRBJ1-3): EAGVAQSPRYKIIEKRQSVAFWCNPISGHATLYWYQQILGQGPKLLIQFQNNGVVDDSQLPKDRFSAERLKGVDSTLKIQPAKLEDSAVYLCASSKYRDNSGNTIYFGEGSWLTVV.

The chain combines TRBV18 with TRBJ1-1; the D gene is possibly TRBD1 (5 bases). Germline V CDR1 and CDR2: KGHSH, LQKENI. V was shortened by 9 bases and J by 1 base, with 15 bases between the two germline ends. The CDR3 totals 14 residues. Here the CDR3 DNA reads TGTGCCAGTTCCCAAGGGGTGGGGAACACTGAAGCTTTCTTT. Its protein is CASSQGVGNTEAFF.

Here the CDR3 DNA reads TGCGCCAGCAGTCAGGCCGGGACAGGGGGCGCCAGCACTGAAGCTTTCTTT. This encodes CASSQAGTGGASTEAFF. The chain joins TRBV23-1 to TRBJ1-1; 12 bases agree with TRBD1. TRBV23-1 carries the ORF label, with uncertain function. V shed 3 bases and J 4 bases; nucleotides not matched to a gene: 9. The CDR3 runs to 17 residues.

CDR3 sequence reads: CAISDTSRRLAEQETQYF. The CDR3 coding sequence is TGTGCCATCAGTGACACCTCGAGACGACTAGCGGAACAAGAGACCCAGTACTTC. J is TRBJ2-5 and V is TRBV10-3, with 9 bases lining up with TRBD2. The length of the CDR3 is 18 residues. V shed 3 bases and J 2 bases; nucleotides not matched to a gene: 13. CDR1 is ENHRY, CDR2 SYGVKD, per germline.

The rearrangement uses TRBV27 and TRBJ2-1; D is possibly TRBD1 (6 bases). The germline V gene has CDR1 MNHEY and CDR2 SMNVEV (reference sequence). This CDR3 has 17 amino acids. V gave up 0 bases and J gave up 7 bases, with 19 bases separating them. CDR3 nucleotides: TGTGCCAGCAGTTTATCCCCTACAGGGTCGGGAAATAATGAGCAGTTCTTC. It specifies CASSLSPTGSGNNEQFF.